This T cell receptor beta chain was identified in a study of blood T cells in healthy people across ages. General study findings and limits: Diversity was higher, and naive CD4+ cells more numerous, in long-lived donors than in aged donors.

There are a few counts of this clonotype. Its target is unknown. Primers used in a second PCR of roughly 7 to 11 cycles were a sample-barcoded 5' primer and a J-beta primer mix. Every cDNA molecule bore a tag from a template-switch adaptor containing 12 random nucleotides. A single record per CDR3 protein comes from TCRdb applying MiXCR to the 5' RACE reads. The data show over 1,300,000 distinct CDR3 sequences, approximately 59% seen once. Germline V gives CDR1 LGHNA, CDR2 YNFKEQ. The CDR3 covers 16 residues. The V gene lost 2 bases and the J gene lost 7 bases, with 18 bases spanning the gap. The gene calls are TRBV4-2 and TRBJ2-4; possible D gene TRBD2, 7 bases. The sequence came from a man aged 18 to 30 in good health. The sequenced sample was blood. The CDR3 sequence: CASSQSTGGNSNIQYF. The CDR3 coding sequence is TGTGCCAGCAGCCAATCGACGGGGGGCAACAGTAACATTCAGTACTTC.